The 15 T cell receptor beta chains presented below share a single source sample, sequenced in a study of blood T cell repertoires in COVID-19. Produced via immunoSEQ multiplex PCR; TCRdb's table is partial and in-frame only. This repertoire shows tens of thousands of clones, more than 75% found once; its top ten account for 1.5%. Input material: peripheral blood. The receptors stem from a man in his forties or fifties with acute or convalescent COVID-19.

The chain joins TRBV9 to TRBJ2-2; D call uncertain. CDR1 and CDR2 (germline): SGDLS, YYNGEE. CDR3 length: 14 amino acids. V lost 1 base and J lost 2, with 6 bases in between. The CDR3 sequence: CASSVLDNTGELFF. Written as DNA, the CDR3 is TGTGCCAGCAGCGTACTAGACAACACCGGGGAGCTGTTTTTT.

The chain recombines TRBV19 with TRBJ2-1; 7 bases are a match to TRBD1. This CDR3 has 16 residues. In germline, CDR1 is LNHDA, CDR2 SQIVND (reference sequence). V gave up 2 bases and J gave up 7 bases; unmatched junction bases: 11. The CDR3: CASSIIKGTVPNEQFF. Written as DNA, the CDR3 is TGTGCCAGTAGTATAATAAAAGGGACAGTCCCTAATGAGCAGTTCTTC.

The chain employs TRBV4-2 and TRBJ1-3, with TRBD1 matching 7 bases. Germline assignment: CDR1 LGHNA and CDR2 YNFKEQ. V trimming: 4 bases; J trimming: 2 bases; junction bases outside the gene matches: 5. The CDR3 consists of 15 residues. CDR3 protein: CASSPERGPGNTIYF. CDR3 bases: TGTGCCAGCAGCCCCGAAAGGGGGCCTGGAAACACCATATATTTT.

This clone was found once. The chain couples TRBV5-1 to TRBJ1-3; D gene uncertain. This CDR3 comprises 14 residues. Germline V gene sequence: CDR1 SGHRS, CDR2 YFSETQ. Between the trimmed V and J ends, which lost 0 bases and 3 bases, there was a span of 7 bases. The CDR3 DNA is TGCGCCAGCAGCTTGGTAGCGAGTGGAAACACCATATATTTT. It yields the protein CASSLVASGNTIYF.

J is TRBJ1-2 and V is TRBV30; TRBD1 matches at 8 bases. Germline assignment: CDR1 GTSNPN and CDR2 SVGIG (reference sequence). Losses at the gene ends were 4 bases for V and 7 bases for J; bases not matched to a gene: 11. This CDR3 contains 14 residues. The CDR3 sequence: CAWTTGTGIAGYTF. For the CDR3, the DNA is TGTGCCTGGACTACCGGGACAGGTATAGCTGGCTACACCTTC.

The V and J genes are TRBV28 and TRBJ2-3, with a tentative D call TRBD1 (5 bases). The ends were cut back, 0 bases at V and 2 bases at J, with 9 bases in the middle. Germline CDR1 is MDHEN and CDR2 is SYDVKM. There are 15 residues in the CDR3. DNA for the CDR3: TGTGCCAGCAGTTTATGGGCCAGGGACACAGATACGCAGTATTTT. Translating gives CASSLWARDTDTQYF.

The chain recombines TRBV9 with TRBJ2-2, with D perhaps matching TRBD2 (6 bases). CDR3 length: 14 amino acids. The germline CDR1 and CDR2 sequences are SGDLS and YYNGEE. The V end was cut by 3 bases, the J end by 4 bases, with 10 bases between. The CDR3 loop reads CASSEGTRTGELFF. CDR3 nucleotide sequence: TGTGCCAGCAGCGAAGGGACTCGCACCGGGGAGCTGTTTTTT.

The chain carries TRBV7-9 and TRBJ2-1; possible D gene TRBD2, 5 bases. CDR3 length: 13 residues. Germline lookup yields CDR1 SEHNR and CDR2 FQNEAQ (reference sequence). The V end lost 1 base, the J end lost 12 bases, and 13 bases lay between the germline ends. The CDR3 sequence is CASSLGTLSGQFF. In DNA form, the CDR3 reads TGTGCCAGCAGCTTAGGGACCCTGAGCGGGCAGTTCTTC.

This chain uses TRBV10-1 with TRBJ2-1; no reliable D call. V was cut by 5 bases and J by 2 bases, with 13 bases left in between. This CDR3 region has 15 residues. The V gene's germline CDR1 is WNHNN and CDR2 SYGVQD (reference sequence). The CDR3 DNA reads as TGCGCCAGCAGTAGCGACTTAGCCCCCTACAATGAGCAGTTCTTC. Protein product: CASSSDLAPYNEQFF.

A single count supports this clone. The chain links TRBV4-2 to TRBJ1-6, with TRBD1 identical over 8 bases. The CDR3 length is 16 residues. J was trimmed by 6 bases and V by 0 bases; bases with no gene match: 4. Germline V lookup: CDR1 LGHNA, CDR2 YNFKEQ. The CDR3 spells CASSQEQGARNSPLHF. In DNA form, the CDR3 reads TGTGCCAGCAGCCAAGAGCAGGGGGCGCGTAATTCACCCCTCCACTTT.

The chain links TRBV9 to TRBJ2-4; 9 bases fit TRBD2. Germline V lookup: CDR1 SGDLS, CDR2 YYNGEE. The V segment lost 1 base and the J segment 7 bases; nucleotides outside the gene matches: 9. This CDR3 is built from 16 residues. The CDR3 DNA reads as TGTGCCAGCAGCGTAAAAGCGGCGGGAGGGCCTAACATTCAGTACTTC. It codes for CASSVKAAGGPNIQYF.

The DNA for the CDR3 is TGTGCCAGTAGTACCCAGCCCAGGGCTCGAATTGGGACTGAAGCTTTCTTT. Its protein is CASSTQPRARIGTEAFF. The V call is TRBV19, the J call TRBJ1-1, with D possibly being TRBD1 (5 bases). Trimming cost V 4 bases and J 5 bases, with 23 bases left between them. CDR3 length equals 17 residues. Germline V gene sequence: CDR1 LNHDA, CDR2 SQIVND (reference sequence).

This chain links TRBV19 with TRBJ2-1; TRBD2 might be the D (5 bases). The CDR3 totals 12 residues. Trimming took off 5 bases at V and 5 bases at J, with 7 bases between the two ends. Germline V gene sequence: CDR1 LNHDA, CDR2 SQIVND (reference sequence). The CDR3 DNA reads TGTGCCAGTAGTCCGAGGGACAATGAGCAGTTCTTC. This translates into CASSPRDNEQFF.

This chain links TRBV28 with TRBJ1-1, with D possibly TRBD1 on 6 matching bases. V was clipped by 1 base and J by 4 bases, with 13 bases between them. The length of the CDR3 is 15 residues. Germline V gives CDR1 MDHEN, CDR2 SYDVKM. The CDR3 sequence is CASSLSAGVRTEAFF. The CDR3 DNA follows: TGTGCCAGCAGTTTATCTGCAGGGGTCCGCACTGAAGCTTTCTTT.

The chain couples TRBV27 to TRBJ2-1, with 7 bases lining up with TRBD2. The J segment lost 0 bases and the V segment lost 0 bases, leaving 2 bases of the junction unmatched. Germline V gene lookup returns CDR1 MNHEY and CDR2 SMNVEV (reference sequence). This CDR3 contains 16 residues. The CDR3 sequence is CASSLSGGSSYNEQFF. CDR3 nucleotides: TGTGCCAGCAGTTTATCCGGCGGGAGCTCCTACAATGAGCAGTTCTTC.